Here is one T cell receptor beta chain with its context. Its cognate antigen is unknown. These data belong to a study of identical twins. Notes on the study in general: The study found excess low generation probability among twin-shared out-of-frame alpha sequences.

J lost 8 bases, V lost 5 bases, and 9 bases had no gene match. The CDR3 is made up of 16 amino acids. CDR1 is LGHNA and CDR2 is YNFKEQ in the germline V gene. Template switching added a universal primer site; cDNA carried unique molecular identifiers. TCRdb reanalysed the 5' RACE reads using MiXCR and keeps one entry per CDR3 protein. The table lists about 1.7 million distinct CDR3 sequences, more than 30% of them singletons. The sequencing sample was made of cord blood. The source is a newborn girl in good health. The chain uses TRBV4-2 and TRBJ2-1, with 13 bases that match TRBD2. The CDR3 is CASSFRTSGSGDEQFF. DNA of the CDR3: TGTGCCAGCAGCTTCCGGACTAGCGGGAGCGGTGATGAGCAGTTCTTC.